Below are 2 T cell receptor beta chains sequenced from a single sample in a study of Tregs in tolerant kidney transplant recipients. Generated by immunoSEQ multiplex PCR, the TCRdb table keeps only in-frame clones and is missing some. Altogether over 50,000 clones are present, 83% being singletons, with the ten largest covering under 6.5%. Sequencing was carried out using CD4+ T cells from blood. The origin of the receptors is a human donor in good health.

The chain employs TRBV15 and TRBJ1-5, with TRBD1 matching over 9 bases. CDR1 and CDR2 from the germline V gene are LNHNV and YYDKDF (reference sequence). The CDR3 sequence is 14 residues long. The ends lost 5 bases at V and 7 bases at J; junction bases unmatched: 6. This CDR3 is CATSGDRVDQPQHF. The CDR3 nucleotides are TGTGCCACCAGCGGGGACAGGGTAGACCAGCCCCAGCATTTT.

This sequence joins TRBV11-2 and TRBJ1-2; D is unresolved. The CDR3 extends over 16 amino acids. Germline CDR1 SGHAT, CDR2 FQNNGV. With 5 bases removed from V and 2 bases from J, the gap between germline ends came to 18 bases. The CDR3 DNA sequence: TGTGCCAGCAGCCCCTTAAGGCGGCCTTCCAACTATGGCTACACCTTC. This encodes CASSPLRRPSNYGYTF.